These 10 T cell receptor beta chains share one sample of origin, sequenced in a study of T cell responses to AZD1222 COVID-19 vaccine (dated by TCRdb to the early 2020s). The time point tag for this specimen amounts to: baseline before first vaccination. Library construction relied on the immunoSEQ multiplex PCR assay. TCRdb took over this immuneACCESS table, retaining in-frame rearrangements with V and J assigned. Such tables are incomplete; in checked studies, under half of the missing clones stem from an unresolved V gene, and the remainder is unexplained. In all, the sample holds some 200,000 clones, and approximately 93% of those were seen once. Approximately 3.9% of the sample lies in the top ten. Specimen: peripheral blood, collected on day 0 of AZD1222 vaccination. The receptor source for this set is an adult in good health.

CDR3 loop: CASGRTVNEKLFF. CDR3 sequence (DNA): TGTGCCAGCGGGAGGACAGTTAATGAAAAACTGTTTTTT. The genes are TRBV7-2 and TRBJ1-4; maybe TRBD1 (6 bases). CDR3 length equals 13 residues. Per germline, CDR1 SGHTA and CDR2 FQGNSA. The V gene lost 8 bases and the J gene lost 4 bases, with 11 bases spanning the gap.

The rearrangement joins TRBV6-5 to TRBJ1-1; weak D call: TRBD1 (6 bases). This CDR3 spans 15 amino acids. CDR1 and CDR2 from the germline V gene are MNHEY and SVGAGI. Trimming left V 2 bases short and J 3 bases short, with 13 bases between. CDR3 region: CASSYMGGRDTEAFF. CDR3 DNA sequence: TGTGCCAGCAGTTACATGGGGGGCAGGGACACTGAAGCTTTCTTT.

The chain couples TRBV19 to TRBJ2-1, with D hard to call. The V gene lost 3 bases and the J gene lost 10 bases, with 7 bases spanning the gap. The CDR3 covers 11 residues. Per germline, CDR1 LNHDA and CDR2 SQIVND (reference sequence). CDR3 loop: CASSIGPEQFF. Here the CDR3 DNA reads TGTGCCAGTAGTATCGGCCCAGAGCAGTTCTTC.

V and J are TRBV6-5 and TRBJ1-5, with D unclear. Germline assignment: CDR1 MNHEY and CDR2 SVGAGI. The CDR3 loop spans 13 amino acids. V lost 10 bases and J lost 2, with 12 bases in between. This chain's CDR3 is CATSMGGNQPQHF. CDR3 DNA sequence: TGTGCCACGTCAATGGGCGGCAATCAGCCCCAGCATTTT.

The chain employs TRBV7-2 and TRBJ2-1; D gene uncertain. The CDR3 covers 17 residues. Per the germline V gene, CDR1 is SGHTA and CDR2 is FQGNSA. Trimming took 1 base from V and 6 from J, leaving 19 bases between them. The CDR3: CASSLDLGLRPINEQFF. CDR3 sequence (DNA): TGTGCCAGCAGCTTAGATCTTGGTTTACGGCCAATCAATGAGCAGTTCTTC.

This chain joins TRBV27 and TRBJ2-1, with unresolved D. V lost 6 bases and J lost 9, with 15 bases in between. The CDR3 is made up of 13 amino acids. Germline V gives CDR1 MNHEY, CDR2 SMNVEV (reference sequence). CDR3 loop: CASSFLGQFEQFF. The CDR3 nucleotides read TGTGCCAGCAGCTTCCTTGGGCAGTTTGAGCAGTTCTTC.

The chain combines TRBV9 with TRBJ1-1; 7 nucleotides match TRBD1. Germline-derived CDR1 and CDR2 are SGDLS and YYNGEE. V shed 0 bases and J 3 bases; nucleotides not matched to a gene: 2. This CDR3 contains 14 residues. The CDR3 spells CASSVVTGDTEAFF. In DNA form, the CDR3 reads TGTGCCAGCAGCGTAGTAACAGGGGACACTGAAGCTTTCTTT.

This chain links TRBV10-2 with TRBJ1-5; D is unresolved. V was cut by 4 bases and J by 0 bases, with 13 bases left in between. Germline lookup yields CDR1 WSHSY and CDR2 SAAADI. The CDR3 consists of 16 residues. The CDR3 region is CASSVTDAYSNQPQHF. The CDR3 nucleotides are TGCGCCAGCAGTGTCACGGACGCTTATAGCAATCAGCCCCAGCATTTT.

V usage is TRBV6-5 and J usage is TRBJ1-2, with a weak D call TRBD1 (6 bases). CDR3 length: 16 residues. Germline loops: CDR1 MNHEY, CDR2 SVGAGI. The V end was cut by 2 bases, the J end by 0 bases, with 13 bases between. CDR3 in amino acids: CASSYRSRGTNYGYTF. CDR3 coding DNA: TGTGCCAGCAGTTACCGAAGCAGGGGCACTAACTATGGCTACACCTTC.

This clone was observed a single time. V usage is TRBV6-5 and J usage is TRBJ1-6; 8 nucleotides agree with TRBD1. V lost 5 bases and J lost 7; bases outside the gene matches: 4. CDR1 and CDR2 from the germline V gene are MNHEY and SVGAGI. This CDR3 is built from 14 residues. The CDR3 coding sequence is TGTGCCAGCAGTCGACAGGGGCTGAATTCACCCCTCCACTTT. It translates to CASSRQGLNSPLHF.